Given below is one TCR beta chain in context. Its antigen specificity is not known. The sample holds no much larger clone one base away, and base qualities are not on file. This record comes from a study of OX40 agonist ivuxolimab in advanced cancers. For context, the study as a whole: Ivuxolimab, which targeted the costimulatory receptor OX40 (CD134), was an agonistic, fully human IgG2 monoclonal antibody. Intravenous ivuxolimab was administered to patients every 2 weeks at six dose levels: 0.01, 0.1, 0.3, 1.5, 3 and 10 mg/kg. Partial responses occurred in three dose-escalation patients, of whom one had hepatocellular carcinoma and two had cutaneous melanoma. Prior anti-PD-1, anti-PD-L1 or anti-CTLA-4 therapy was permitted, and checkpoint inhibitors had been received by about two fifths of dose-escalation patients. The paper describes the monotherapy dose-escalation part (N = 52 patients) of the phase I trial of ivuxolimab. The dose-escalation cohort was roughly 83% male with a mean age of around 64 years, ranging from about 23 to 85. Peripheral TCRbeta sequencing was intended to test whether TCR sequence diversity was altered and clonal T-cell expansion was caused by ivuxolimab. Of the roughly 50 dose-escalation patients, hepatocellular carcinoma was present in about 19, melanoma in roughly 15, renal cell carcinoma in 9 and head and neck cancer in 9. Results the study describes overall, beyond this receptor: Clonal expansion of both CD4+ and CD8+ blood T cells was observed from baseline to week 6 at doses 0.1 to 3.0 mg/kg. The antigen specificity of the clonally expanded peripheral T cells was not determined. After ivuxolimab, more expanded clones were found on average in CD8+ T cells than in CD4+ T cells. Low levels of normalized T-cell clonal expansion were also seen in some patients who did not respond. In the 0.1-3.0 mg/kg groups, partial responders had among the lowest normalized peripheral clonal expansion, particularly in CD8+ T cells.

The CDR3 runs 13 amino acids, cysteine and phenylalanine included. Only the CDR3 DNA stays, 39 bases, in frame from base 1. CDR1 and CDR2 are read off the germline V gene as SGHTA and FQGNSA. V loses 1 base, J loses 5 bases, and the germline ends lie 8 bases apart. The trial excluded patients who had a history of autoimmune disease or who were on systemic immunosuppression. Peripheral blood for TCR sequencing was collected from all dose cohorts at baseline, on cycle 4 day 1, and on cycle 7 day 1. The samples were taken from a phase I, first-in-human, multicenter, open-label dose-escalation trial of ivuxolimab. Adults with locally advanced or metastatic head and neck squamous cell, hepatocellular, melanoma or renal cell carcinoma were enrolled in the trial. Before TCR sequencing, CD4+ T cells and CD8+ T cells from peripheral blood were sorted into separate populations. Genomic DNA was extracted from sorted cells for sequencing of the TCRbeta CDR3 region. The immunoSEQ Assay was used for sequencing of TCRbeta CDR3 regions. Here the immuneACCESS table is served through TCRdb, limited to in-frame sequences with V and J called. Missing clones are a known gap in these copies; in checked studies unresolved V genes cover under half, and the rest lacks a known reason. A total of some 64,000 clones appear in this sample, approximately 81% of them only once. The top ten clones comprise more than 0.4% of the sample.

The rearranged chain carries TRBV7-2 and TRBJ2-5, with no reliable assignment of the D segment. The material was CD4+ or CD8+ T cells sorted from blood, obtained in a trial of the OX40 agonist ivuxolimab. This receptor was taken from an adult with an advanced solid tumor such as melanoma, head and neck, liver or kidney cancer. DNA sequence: TGTGCCAGCAGCTTAGTTTTGTATGAGACCCAGTACTTC. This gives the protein CASSLVLYETQYF. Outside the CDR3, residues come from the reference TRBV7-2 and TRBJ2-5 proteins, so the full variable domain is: GAGVSQSPSNKVTEKGKDVELRCDPISGHTALYWYRQSLGQGLEFLIYFQGNSAPDKSGLPSDRFSAERTGGSVSTLTIQRTQQEDSAVYLCASSLVLYETQYFGPGTRLLVL.